One sample yielded the 5 T cell receptor beta chains listed below, sequenced in a study of T-cell memory formation after mild COVID-19. TCRdb analysed the 5' RACE reads with MiXCR anew, one entry per CDR3 protein. The top ten hold more than 10% of the sample, which has roughly 600,000 distinct CDR3 sequences, 18% seen once. The sample comprised PBMCs or a T cell subset sorted from them (not recorded which). These receptors originate from an adult woman who had mild COVID-19 (a few samples of this study predate the infection). Cell type and time point are not known.

The chain recombines TRBV9 with TRBJ2-1; D perhaps matches TRBD2 (6 bases). Germline V gene data show CDR1 as SGDLS and CDR2 as YYNGEE. CDR3 size: 13 residues. Between the trimmed V and J ends, which lost 3 bases and 9 bases, there was a span of 13 bases. The CDR3 spells CASSATSYGEQFF. In nucleotides, the CDR3 is TGTGCCAGCAGCGCTACTAGCTATGGTGAGCAGTTCTTC.

This clonotype was found a few times. The CDR3 DNA reads as TGTGCCAGCTCACCAAATTCCGGGACAGGGGGCGAGCAGTACTTC. Translated, it gives CASSPNSGTGGEQYF. The chain is built from TRBV18 and TRBJ2-7; 11 positions match TRBD1. V trimming: 2 bases; J trimming: 6 bases; junction bases outside the gene matches: 6. Germline CDR1 is KGHSH and CDR2 is LQKENI. The CDR3 has 15 residues.

This clonotype was seen a few times. The CDR3 loop reads CASSHAPGPYNEQFF. In DNA form, the CDR3 reads TGCGCCAGCAGCCATGCCCCGGGACCCTACAATGAGCAGTTCTTC. The chain couples TRBV4-3 to TRBJ2-1; the D call may be TRBD1 or TRBD2 (5 bases each). This CDR3 comprises 15 residues. CDR1 and CDR2 from the germline V gene are LGHNA and YSLEER. The V end lost 3 bases, the J end lost 2 bases, and 11 bases lay between the germline ends.

The J gene is TRBJ1-1, the V gene TRBV7-9; the D is unclear. Per germline, CDR1 SEHNR and CDR2 FQNEAQ (reference sequence). The CDR3 sequence is 11 residues long. Trimming pared 6 bases from V and 7 bases from J, leaving 9 bases between. Here the CDR3 reads CASSYGHEAFF. CDR3 DNA sequence: TGTGCCAGCAGTTACGGGCATGAAGCTTTCTTT.

The chain couples TRBV12-3 or TRBV12-4 to TRBJ1-1; D remains unclear. Trimming pared 4 bases from V and 3 bases from J, leaving 18 bases between. The CDR3 consists of 16 residues. CDR3 coding DNA: TGTGCCAGCAGTTCACCTGATTGGGGAGGTGACACTGAAGCTTTCTTT. Translating gives CASSSPDWGGDTEAFF.